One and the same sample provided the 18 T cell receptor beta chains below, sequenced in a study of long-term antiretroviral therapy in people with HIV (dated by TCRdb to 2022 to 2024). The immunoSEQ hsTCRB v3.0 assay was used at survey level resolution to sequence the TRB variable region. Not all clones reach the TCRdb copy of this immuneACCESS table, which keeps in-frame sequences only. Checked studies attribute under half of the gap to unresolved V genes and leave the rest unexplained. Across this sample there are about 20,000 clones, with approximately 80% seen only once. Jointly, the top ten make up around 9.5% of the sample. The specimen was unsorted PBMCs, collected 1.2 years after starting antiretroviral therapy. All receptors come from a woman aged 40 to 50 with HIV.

CDR3 in DNA: TGCAGCGTTGAAGAGTACGGGACTAGCCTCGAGCAGTACTTC. This translates into CSVEEYGTSLEQYF. This sequence joins TRBV29-1 and TRBJ2-7; 9 positions agree with TRBD2. Germline CDR1 SQVTM, CDR2 ANQGSEA. The CDR3 is 14 residues long. With 0 bases clipped from V and 6 bases from J, the junction kept 6 bases outside the gene matches.

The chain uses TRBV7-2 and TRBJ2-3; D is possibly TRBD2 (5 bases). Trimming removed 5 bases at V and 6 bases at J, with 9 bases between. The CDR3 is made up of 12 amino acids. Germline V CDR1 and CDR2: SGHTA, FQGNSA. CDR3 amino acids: CASSRLADTQYF. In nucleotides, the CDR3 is TGTGCCAGCAGCCGATTAGCGGATACGCAGTATTTT.

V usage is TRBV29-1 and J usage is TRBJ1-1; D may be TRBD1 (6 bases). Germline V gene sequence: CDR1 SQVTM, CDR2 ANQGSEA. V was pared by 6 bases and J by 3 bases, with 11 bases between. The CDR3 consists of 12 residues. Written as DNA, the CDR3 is TGCAGCGTGCTTACAGGGTACACTGAAGCTTTCTTT. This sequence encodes CSVLTGYTEAFF.

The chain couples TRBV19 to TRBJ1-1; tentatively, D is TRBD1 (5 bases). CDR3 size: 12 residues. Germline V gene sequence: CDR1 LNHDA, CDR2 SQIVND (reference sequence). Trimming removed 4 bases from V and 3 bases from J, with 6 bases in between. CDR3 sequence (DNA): TGTGCCAGTAGTACAGGGTACACTGAAGCTTTCTTT. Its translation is CASSTGYTEAFF.

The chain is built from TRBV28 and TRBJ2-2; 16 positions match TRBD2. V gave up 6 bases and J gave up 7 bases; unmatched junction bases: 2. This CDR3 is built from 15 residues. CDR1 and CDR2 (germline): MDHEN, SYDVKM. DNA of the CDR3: TGTGCCAGCAGGGGACTAGCGGGAGGGTACGGGGAGCTGTTTTTT. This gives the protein CASRGLAGGYGELFF.

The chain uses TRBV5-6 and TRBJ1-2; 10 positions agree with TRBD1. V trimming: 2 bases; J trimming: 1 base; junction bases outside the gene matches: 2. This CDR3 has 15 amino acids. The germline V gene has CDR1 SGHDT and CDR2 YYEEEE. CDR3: CASSFRDRGNYGYTF. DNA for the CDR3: TGTGCCAGCAGCTTCCGGGACAGGGGTAACTATGGCTACACCTTC.

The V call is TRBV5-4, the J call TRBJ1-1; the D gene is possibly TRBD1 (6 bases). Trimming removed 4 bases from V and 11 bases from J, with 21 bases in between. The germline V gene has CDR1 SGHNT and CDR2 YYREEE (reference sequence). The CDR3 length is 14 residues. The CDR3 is CASSTESDLRGAFF. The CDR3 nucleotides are TGTGCCAGCAGCACTGAATCGGACCTCAGGGGCGCTTTCTTT.

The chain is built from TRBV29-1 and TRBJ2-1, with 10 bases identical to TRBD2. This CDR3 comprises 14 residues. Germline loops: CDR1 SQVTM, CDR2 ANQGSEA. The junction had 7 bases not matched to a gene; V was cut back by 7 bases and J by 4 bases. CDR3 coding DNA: TGCAGCGCGACCGGGACTAGCGTTTACAATGAGCAGTTCTTC. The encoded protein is CSATGTSVYNEQFF.

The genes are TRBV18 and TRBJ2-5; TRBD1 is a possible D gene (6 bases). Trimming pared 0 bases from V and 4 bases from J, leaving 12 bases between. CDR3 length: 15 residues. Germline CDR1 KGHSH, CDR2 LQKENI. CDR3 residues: CASSPPQGRGETQYF. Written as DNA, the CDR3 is TGTGCCAGCTCACCACCGCAGGGGCGAGGAGAGACCCAGTACTTC.

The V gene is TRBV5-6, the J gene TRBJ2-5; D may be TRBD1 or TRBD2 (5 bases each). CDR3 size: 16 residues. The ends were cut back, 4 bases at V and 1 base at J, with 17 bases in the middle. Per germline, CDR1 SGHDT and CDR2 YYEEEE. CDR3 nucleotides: TGTGCCAGCAGCCGAAGGGTGAACGGGGCCCAAGAGACCCAGTACTTC. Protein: CASSRRVNGAQETQYF.

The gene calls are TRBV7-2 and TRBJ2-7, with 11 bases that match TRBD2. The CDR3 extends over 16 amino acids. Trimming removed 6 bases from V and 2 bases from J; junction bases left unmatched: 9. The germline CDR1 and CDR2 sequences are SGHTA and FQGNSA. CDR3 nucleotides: TGTGCCAGCAGTCACAATCTAGCGGGAGGCCCCTACGAGCAGTACTTC. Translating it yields CASSHNLAGGPYEQYF.

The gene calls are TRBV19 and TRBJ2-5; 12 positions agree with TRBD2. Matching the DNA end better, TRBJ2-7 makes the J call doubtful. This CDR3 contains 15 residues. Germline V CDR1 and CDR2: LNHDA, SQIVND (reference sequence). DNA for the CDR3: TGTGCCAGTAGGGAAACTAGCGGGAGGATCTACGAGCAGTACTTC. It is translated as CASRETSGRIYEQYF.

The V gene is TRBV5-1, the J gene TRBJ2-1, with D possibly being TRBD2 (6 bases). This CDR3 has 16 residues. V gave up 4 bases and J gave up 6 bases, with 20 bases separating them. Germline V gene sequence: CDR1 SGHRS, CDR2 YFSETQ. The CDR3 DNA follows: TGCGCCAGCAGCCCCATCGTGGCGGGACCGGCCAATGAGCAGTTCTTC. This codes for CASSPIVAGPANEQFF.

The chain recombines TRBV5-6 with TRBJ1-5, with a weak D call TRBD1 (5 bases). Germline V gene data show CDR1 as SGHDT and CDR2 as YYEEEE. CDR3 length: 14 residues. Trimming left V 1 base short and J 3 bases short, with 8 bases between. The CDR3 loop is CASSLTGNNQPQHF. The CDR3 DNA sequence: TGTGCCAGCAGCTTGACAGGTAACAATCAGCCCCAGCATTTT.

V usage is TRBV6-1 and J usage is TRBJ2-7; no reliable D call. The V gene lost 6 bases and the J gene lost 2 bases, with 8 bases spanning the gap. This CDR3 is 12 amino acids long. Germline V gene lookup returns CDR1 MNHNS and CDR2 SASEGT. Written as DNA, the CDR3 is TGTGCCAGCAGGTACCTCACCTACGAGCAGTACTTC. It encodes CASRYLTYEQYF.

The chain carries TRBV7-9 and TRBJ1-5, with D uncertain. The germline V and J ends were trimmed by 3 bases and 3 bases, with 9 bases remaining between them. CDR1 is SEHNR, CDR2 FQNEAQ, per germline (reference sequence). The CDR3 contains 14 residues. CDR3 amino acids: CASSFLHDNQPQHF. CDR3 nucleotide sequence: TGTGCCAGCAGCTTTCTACACGACAATCAGCCCCAGCATTTT. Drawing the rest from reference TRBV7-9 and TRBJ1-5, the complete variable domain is DTGVSQNPRHKITKRGQNVTFRCDPISEHNRLYWYRQTLGQGPEFLTYFQNEAQLEKSRLLSDRFSAERPKGSFSTLEIQRTEQGDSAMYLCASSFLHDNQPQHFGDGTRLSIL.

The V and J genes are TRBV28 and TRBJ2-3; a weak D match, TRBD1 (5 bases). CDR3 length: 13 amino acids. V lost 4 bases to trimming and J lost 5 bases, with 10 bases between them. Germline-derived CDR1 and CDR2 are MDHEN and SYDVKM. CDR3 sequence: CASSSSGLDTQYF. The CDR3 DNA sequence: TGTGCCAGCAGTTCCTCAGGGTTAGATACGCAGTATTTT.

CDR3 nucleotide sequence: TGTGCCAGTAGCTCCACTCGGGCAATGAACGAGCAGTACTTC. This codes for CASSSTRAMNEQYF. V gene TRBV19 combines with J gene TRBJ2-7; D unresolved. The CDR3 extends over 14 amino acids. CDR1 is LNHDA, CDR2 SQIVND, per germline (reference sequence). The germline V and J ends were trimmed by 6 bases and 5 bases, with 17 bases remaining between them. Full variable domain (rest looked up from reference TRBV19 and TRBJ2-7): DGGITQSPKYLFRKEGQNVTLSCEQNLNHDAMYWYRQDPGQGLRLIYYSQIVNDFQKGDIAEGYSVSREKKESFPLTVTSAQKNPTAFYLCASSSTRAMNEQYFGPGTRLTVT.